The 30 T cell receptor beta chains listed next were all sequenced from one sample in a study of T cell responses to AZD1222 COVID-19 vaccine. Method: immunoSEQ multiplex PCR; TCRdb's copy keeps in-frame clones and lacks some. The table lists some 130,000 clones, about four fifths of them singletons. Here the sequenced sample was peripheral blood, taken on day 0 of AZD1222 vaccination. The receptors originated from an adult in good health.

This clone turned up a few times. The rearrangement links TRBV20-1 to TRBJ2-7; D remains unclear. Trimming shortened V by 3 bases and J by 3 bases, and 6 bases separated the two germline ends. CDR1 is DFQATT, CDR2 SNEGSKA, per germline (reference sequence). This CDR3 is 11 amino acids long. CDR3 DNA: TGCAGTGCTAGGATGGGCTACGAGCAGTACTTC. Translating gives CSARMGYEQYF.

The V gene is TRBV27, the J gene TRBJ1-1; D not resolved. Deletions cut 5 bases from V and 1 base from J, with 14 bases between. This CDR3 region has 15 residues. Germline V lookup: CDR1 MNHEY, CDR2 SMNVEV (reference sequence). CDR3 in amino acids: CASSQPWTGNTEAFF. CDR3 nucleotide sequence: TGTGCCAGCAGTCAGCCTTGGACGGGGAACACTGAAGCTTTCTTT.

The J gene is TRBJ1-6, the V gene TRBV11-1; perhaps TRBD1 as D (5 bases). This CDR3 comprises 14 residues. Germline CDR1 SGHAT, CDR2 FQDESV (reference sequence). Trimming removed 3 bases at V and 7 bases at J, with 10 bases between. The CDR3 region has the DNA TGTGCCAGCAGCTTTGACAGTATCAATTCACCCCTCCACTTT. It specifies CASSFDSINSPLHF.

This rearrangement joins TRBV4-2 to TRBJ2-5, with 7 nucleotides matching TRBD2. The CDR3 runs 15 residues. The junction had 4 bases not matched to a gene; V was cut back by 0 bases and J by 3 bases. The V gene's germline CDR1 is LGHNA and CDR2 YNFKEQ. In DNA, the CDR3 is TGTGCCAGCAGCCAAGAATCCCGGGGGGAAGAGACCCAGTACTTC. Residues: CASSQESRGEETQYF.

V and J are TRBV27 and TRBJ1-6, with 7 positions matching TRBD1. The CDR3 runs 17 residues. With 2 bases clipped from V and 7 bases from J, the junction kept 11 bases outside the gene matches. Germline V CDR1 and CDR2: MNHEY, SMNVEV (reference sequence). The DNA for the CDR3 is TGTGCCAGCAGTTTAGGGCAGGGGGTGATCGGGAATTCACCCCTCCACTTT. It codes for CASSLGQGVIGNSPLHF.

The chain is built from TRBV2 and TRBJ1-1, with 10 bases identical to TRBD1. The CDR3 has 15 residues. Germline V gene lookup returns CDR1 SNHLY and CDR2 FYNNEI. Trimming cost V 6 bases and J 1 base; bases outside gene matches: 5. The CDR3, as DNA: TGTGCCAGCAGGGGGGACAGGGGATGGAACACTGAAGCTTTCTTT. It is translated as CASRGDRGWNTEAFF.

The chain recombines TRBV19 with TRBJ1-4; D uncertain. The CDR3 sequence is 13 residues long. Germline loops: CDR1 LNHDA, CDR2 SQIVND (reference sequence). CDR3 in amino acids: CATHSGGNEKLFF. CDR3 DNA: TGTGCTACTCACAGCGGAGGGAATGAAAAACTGTTTTTT. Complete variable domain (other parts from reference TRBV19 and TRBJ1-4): DGGITQSPKYLFRKEGQNVTLSCEQNLNHDAMYWYRQDPGQGLRLIYYSQIVNDFQKGDIAEGYSVSREKKESFPLTVTSAQKNPTAFYLCATHSGGNEKLFFGSGTQLSVL.

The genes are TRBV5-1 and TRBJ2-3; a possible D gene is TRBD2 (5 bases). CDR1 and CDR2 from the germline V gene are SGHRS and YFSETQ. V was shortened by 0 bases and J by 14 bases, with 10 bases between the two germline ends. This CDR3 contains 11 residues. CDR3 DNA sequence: TGCGCCAGCAGCTTGGGAGGGATAGGGTATTTT. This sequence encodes CASSLGGIGYF.

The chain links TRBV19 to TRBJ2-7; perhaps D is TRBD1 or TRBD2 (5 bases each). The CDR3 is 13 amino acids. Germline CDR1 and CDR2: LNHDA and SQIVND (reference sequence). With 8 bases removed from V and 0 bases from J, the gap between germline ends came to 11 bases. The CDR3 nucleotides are TGTGCCAGTCGAGGGGCTGGCTCCTACGAGCAGTACTTC. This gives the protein CASRGAGSYEQYF.

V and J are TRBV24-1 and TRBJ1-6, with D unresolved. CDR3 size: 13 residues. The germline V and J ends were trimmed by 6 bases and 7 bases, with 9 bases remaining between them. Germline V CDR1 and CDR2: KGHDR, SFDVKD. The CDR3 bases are TGTGCCACCAGTCGCGAGGACAATTCACCCCTCCACTTT. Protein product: CATSREDNSPLHF.

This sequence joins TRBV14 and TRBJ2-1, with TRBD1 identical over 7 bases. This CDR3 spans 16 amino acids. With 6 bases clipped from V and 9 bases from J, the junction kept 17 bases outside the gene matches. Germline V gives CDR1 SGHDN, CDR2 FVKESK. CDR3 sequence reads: CASRHRGGAGGSEQFF. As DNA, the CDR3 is TGTGCCAGCAGACATCGAGGGGGCGCGGGTGGGAGTGAGCAGTTCTTC.

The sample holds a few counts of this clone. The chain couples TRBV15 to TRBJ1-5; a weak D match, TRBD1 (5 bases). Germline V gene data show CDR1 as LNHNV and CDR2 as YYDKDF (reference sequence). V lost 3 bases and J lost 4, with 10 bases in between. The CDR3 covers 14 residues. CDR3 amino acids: CATSSQGGNQPQHF. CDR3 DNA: TGTGCCACCAGCAGCCAGGGAGGGAATCAGCCCCAGCATTTT.

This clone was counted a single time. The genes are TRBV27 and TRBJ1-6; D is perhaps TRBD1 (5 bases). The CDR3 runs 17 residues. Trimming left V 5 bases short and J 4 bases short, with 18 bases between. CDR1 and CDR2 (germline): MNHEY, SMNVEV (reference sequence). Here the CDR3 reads CASSQGTRAIYNSPLHF. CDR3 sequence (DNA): TGTGCCAGCAGTCAGGGTACTAGGGCAATTTATAATTCACCCCTCCACTTT.

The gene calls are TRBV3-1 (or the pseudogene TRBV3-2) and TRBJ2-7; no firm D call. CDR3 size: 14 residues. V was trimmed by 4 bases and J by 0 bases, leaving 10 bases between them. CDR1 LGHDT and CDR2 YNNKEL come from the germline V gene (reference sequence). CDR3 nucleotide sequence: TGTGCCAGCAGCCGGGGTCGCAGCTCCTACGAGCAGTACTTC. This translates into CASSRGRSSYEQYF.

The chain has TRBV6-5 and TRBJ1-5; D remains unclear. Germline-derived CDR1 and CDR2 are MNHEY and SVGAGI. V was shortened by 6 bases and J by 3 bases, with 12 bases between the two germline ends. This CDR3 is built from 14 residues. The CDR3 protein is CASSHGIVNQPQHF. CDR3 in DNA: TGTGCCAGCAGCCACGGGATAGTCAATCAGCCCCAGCATTTT.

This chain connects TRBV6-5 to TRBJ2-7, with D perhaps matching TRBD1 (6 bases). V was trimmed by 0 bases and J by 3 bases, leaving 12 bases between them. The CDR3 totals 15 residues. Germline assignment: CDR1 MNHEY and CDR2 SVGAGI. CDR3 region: CASSYSKATGYEQYF. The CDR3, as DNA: TGTGCCAGCAGTTACTCAAAAGCGACAGGCTACGAGCAGTACTTC.

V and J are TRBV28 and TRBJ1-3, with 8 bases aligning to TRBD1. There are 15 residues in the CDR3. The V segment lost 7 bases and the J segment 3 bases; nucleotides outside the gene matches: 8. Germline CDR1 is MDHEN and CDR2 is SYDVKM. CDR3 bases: TGTGCCAGCACGAAGCGGACAGGGAGTGGAAACACCATATATTTT. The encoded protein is CASTKRTGSGNTIYF.

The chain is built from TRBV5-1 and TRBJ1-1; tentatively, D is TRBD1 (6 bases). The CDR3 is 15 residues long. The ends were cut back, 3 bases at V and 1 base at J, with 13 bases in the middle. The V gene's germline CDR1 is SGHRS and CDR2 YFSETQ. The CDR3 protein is CASSSEGGGNTEAFF. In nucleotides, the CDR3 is TGCGCCAGCAGCTCCGAGGGGGGAGGGAACACTGAAGCTTTCTTT.

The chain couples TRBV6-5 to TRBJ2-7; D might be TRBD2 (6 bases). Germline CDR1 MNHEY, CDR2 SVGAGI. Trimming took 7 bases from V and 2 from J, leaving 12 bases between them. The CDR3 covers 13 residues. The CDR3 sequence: CASTGGRPYEQYF. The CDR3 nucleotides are TGTGCCAGCACTGGAGGGCGCCCCTACGAGCAGTACTTC.

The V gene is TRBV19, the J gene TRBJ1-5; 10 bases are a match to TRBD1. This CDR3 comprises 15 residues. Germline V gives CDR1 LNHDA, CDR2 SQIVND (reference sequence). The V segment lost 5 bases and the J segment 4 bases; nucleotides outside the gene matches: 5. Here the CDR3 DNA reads TGTGCCAGTAGTCCGGGACAGGGGATGAATCAGCCCCAGCATTTT. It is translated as CASSPGQGMNQPQHF.

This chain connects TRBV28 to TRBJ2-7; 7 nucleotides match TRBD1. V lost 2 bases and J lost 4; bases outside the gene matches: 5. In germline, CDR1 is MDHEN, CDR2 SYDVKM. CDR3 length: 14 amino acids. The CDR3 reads CASSLGGQTYEQYF. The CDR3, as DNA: TGTGCCAGCAGTTTAGGGGGACAGACTTACGAGCAGTACTTC.

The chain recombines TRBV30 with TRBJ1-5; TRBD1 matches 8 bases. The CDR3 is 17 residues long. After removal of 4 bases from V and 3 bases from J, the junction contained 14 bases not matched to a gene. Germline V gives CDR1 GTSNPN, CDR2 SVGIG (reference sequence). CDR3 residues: CAWISKQGVKDNQPQHF. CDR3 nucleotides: TGTGCCTGGATTTCGAAACAGGGGGTTAAGGACAATCAGCCCCAGCATTTT.

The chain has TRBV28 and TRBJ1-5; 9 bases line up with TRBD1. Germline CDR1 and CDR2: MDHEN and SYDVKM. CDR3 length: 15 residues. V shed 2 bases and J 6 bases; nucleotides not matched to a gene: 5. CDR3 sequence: CASSLAPTGGQPQHF. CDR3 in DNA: TGTGCCAGCAGTTTAGCTCCGACAGGGGGTCAGCCCCAGCATTTT.

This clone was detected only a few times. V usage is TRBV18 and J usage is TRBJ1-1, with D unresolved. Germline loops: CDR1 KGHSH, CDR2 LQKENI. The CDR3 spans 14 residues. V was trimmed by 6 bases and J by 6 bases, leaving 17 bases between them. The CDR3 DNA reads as TGTGCCAGCTCCTCAACGGAGAGTGCCCCTGAAGCTTTCTTT. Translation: CASSSTESAPEAFF. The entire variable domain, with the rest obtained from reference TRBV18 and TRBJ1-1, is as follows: NAGVMQNPRHLVRRRGQEARLRCSPMKGHSHVYWYRQLPEEGLKFMVYLQKENIIDESGMPKERFSAEFPKEGPSILRIQQVVRGDSAAYFCASSSTESAPEAFFGQGTRLTVV.

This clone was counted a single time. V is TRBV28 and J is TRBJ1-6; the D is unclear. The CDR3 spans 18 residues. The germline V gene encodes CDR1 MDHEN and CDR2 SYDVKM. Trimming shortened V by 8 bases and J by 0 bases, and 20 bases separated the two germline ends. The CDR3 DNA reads TGTGCCAGCGAGCGCCTGCTGGGCCCAAGCTCCTATAATTCACCCCTCCACTTT. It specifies CASERLLGPSSYNSPLHF.

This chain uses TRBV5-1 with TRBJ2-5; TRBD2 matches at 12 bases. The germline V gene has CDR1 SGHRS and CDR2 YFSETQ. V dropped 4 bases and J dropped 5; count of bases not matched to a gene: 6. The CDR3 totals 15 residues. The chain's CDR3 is CASSPTSGGPETQYF. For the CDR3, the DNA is TGCGCCAGCAGCCCAACTAGCGGGGGGCCTGAGACCCAGTACTTC.

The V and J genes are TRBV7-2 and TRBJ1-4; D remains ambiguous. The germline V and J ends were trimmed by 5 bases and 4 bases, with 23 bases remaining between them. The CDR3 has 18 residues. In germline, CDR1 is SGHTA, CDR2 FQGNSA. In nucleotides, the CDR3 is TGTGCCAGCAGCCTCGTCGGGGTTGGGCCCGGCGGTAATGAAAAACTGTTTTTT. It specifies CASSLVGVGPGGNEKLFF.

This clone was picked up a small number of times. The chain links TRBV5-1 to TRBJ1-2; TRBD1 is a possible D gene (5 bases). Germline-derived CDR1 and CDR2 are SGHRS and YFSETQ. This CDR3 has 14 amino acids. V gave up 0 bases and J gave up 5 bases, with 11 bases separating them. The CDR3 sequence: CASSLALRQYGYTF. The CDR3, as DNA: TGCGCCAGCAGCTTGGCCCTGAGACAGTATGGCTACACCTTC.

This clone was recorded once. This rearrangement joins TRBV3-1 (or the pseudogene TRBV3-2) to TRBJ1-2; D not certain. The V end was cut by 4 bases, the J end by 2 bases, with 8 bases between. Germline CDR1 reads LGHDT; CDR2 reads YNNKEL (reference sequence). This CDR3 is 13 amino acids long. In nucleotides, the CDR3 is TGTGCCAGCAGCCCTGACGGAAACTATGGCTACACCTTC. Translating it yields CASSPDGNYGYTF.

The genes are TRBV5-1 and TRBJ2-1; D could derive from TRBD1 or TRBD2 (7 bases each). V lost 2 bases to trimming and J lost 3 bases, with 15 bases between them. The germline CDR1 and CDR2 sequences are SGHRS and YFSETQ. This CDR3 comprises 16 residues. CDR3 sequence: CASSFGRTGYYNEQFF. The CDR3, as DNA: TGCGCCAGCAGCTTCGGGAGGACAGGTTACTACAATGAGCAGTTCTTC.